Presented here are 2 T cell receptor beta chains from one specimen sequenced in a study of T cells after yellow fever vaccination. TCRdb ran MiXCR on the 5' RACE reads and lists one entry per CDR3 protein. The sample yields 610,000 or so distinct CDR3 sequences, about 12% seen once. The material sequenced was PBMCs, taken on the day of the yellow fever booster vaccination. The receptors stem from a man aged 25 to 40 who received the YFV17D yellow fever vaccine.

This clonotype was counted at least ten times. The chain is built from TRBV6-2 or TRBV6-3 and TRBJ2-7, with D maybe TRBD2 (6 bases). CDR3 size: 12 residues. V gave up 6 bases and J gave up 7 bases, with 13 bases separating them. In germline, CDR1 is MNHEY, CDR2 SVGEGT. CDR3: CASSSGVWEQYF. DNA for the CDR3: TGTGCCAGCAGCTCGGGAGTCTGGGAGCAGTACTTC.

The V gene is TRBV20-1, the J gene TRBJ1-3; D is unresolved. This CDR3 has 17 amino acids. V gave up 1 base and J gave up 1 base, with 17 bases separating them. Germline CDR1 is DFQATT and CDR2 is SNEGSKA (reference sequence). The CDR3 spells CSARVLDVPGSGNTIYF. For the CDR3, the DNA is TGCAGTGCTAGAGTTTTAGATGTTCCCGGGTCTGGAAACACCATATATTTT.